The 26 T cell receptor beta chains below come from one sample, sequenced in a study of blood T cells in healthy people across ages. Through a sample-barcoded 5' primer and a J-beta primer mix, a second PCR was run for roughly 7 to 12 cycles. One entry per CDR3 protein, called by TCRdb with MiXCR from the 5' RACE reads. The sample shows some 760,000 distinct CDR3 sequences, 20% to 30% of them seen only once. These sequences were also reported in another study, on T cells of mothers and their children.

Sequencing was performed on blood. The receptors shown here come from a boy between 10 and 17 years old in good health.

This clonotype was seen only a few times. The CDR3 is CASSLDQGLFGNTIYF. CDR3 DNA: TGTGCCAGCAGCTTAGACCAGGGGCTCTTTGGAAACACCATATATTTT. The rearrangement uses TRBV7-2 and TRBJ1-3; weak D call: TRBD1 (6 bases). V lost 1 base to trimming and J lost 3 bases, with 13 bases between them. In germline, CDR1 is SGHTA, CDR2 FQGNSA. This CDR3 has 16 amino acids.

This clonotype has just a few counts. Here the CDR3 DNA reads TGTGCCAGCAGTTCCGGACATCTTAATCAGCCCCAGCATTTT. Translating gives CASSSGHLNQPQHF. This chain uses TRBV6-2 or TRBV6-3 with TRBJ1-5; a possible D gene is TRBD1 (5 bases). This CDR3 region has 14 residues. Germline V lookup: CDR1 MNHEY, CDR2 SVGEGT. Trimming pared 4 bases from V and 4 bases from J, leaving 11 bases between.

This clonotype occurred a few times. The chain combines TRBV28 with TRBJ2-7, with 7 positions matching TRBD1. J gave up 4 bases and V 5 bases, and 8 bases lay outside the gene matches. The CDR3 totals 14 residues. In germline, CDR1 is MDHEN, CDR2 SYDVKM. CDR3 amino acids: CASSTGTASYEQYF. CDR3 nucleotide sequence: TGTGCCAGCAGTACCGGGACAGCCTCTTACGAGCAGTACTTC. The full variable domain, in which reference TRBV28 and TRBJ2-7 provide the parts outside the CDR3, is DVKVTQSSRYLVKRTGEKVFLECVQDMDHENMFWYRQDPGLGLRLIYFSYDVKMKEKGDIPEGYSVSREKKERFSLILESASTNQTSMYLCASSTGTASYEQYFGPGTRLTVT.

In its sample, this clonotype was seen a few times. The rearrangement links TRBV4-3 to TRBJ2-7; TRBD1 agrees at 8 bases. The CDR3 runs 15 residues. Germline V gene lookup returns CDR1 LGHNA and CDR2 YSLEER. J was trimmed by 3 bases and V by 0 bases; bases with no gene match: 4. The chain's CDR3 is CASSQEHTGGYEQYF. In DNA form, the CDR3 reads TGCGCCAGCAGCCAAGAGCATACAGGGGGCTACGAGCAGTACTTC.

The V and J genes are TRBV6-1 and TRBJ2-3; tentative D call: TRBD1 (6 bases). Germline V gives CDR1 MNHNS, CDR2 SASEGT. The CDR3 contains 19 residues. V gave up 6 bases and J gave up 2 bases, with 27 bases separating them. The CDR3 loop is CASRGDKAPMSGFTDTQYF. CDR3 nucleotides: TGTGCCAGCAGGGGGGACAAGGCTCCTATGAGCGGATTCACAGATACGCAGTATTTT.

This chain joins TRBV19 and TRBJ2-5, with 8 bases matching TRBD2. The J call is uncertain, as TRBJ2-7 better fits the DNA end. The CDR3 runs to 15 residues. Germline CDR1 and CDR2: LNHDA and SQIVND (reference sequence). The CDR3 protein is CASSIGWLAGNEQYF. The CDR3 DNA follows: TGTGCCAGTAGTATCGGTTGGTTAGCGGGAAACGAGCAGTACTTC.

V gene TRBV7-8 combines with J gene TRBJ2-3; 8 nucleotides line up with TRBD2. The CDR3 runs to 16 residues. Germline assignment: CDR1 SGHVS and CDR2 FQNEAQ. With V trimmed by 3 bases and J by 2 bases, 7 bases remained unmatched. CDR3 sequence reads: CASSFPTSGPTDTQYF. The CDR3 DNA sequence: TGTGCCAGCAGCTTCCCAACTAGCGGACCCACAGATACGCAGTATTTT.

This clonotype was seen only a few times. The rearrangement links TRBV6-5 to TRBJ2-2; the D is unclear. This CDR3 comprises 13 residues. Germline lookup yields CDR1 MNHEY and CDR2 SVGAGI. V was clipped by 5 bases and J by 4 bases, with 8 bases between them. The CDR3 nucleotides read TGTGCCAGCAGTAAAGACCGCACCGGGGAGCTGTTTTTT. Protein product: CASSKDRTGELFF.

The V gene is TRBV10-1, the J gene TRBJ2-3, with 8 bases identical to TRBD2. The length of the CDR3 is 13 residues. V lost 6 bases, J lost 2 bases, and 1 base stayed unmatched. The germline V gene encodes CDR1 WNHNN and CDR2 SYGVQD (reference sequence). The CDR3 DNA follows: TGCGCCAGCAGGCGGGGGGACACAGATACGCAGTATTTT. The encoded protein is CASRRGDTDTQYF.

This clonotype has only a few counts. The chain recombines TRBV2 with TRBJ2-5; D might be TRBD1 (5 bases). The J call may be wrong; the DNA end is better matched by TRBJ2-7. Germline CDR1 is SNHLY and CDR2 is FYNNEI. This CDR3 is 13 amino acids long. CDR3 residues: CASSEDRGSEQYF. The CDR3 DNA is TGTGCCAGCAGTGAGGATAGGGGAAGCGAGCAGTACTTC.

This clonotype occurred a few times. The CDR3 is CASSPTRDRERNEQFF. The CDR3, as DNA: TGTGCCAGCAGTCCCACCCGGGACAGGGAGCGGAATGAGCAGTTCTTC. The chain uses TRBV27 and TRBJ2-1, with 9 bases aligning to TRBD1. The CDR3 is 16 residues long. The V and J ends lost 5 bases and 7 bases, in that order; junction bases with no gene match: 12. Germline values: CDR1 MNHEY, CDR2 SMNVEV (reference sequence).

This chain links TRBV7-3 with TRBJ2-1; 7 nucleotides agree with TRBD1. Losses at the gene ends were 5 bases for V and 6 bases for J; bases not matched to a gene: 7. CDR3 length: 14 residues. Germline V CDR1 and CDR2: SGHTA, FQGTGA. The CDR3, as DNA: TGTGCCAGCAGCAATTTACAGGGGAGCAATGAGCAGTTCTTC. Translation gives CASSNLQGSNEQFF.

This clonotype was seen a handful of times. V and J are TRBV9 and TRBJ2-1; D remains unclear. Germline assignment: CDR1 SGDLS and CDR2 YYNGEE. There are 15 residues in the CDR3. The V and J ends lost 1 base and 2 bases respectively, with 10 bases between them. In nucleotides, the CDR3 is TGTGCCAGCAGCGTATTGGCGGAAACCTACAATGAGCAGTTCTTC. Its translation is CASSVLAETYNEQFF.

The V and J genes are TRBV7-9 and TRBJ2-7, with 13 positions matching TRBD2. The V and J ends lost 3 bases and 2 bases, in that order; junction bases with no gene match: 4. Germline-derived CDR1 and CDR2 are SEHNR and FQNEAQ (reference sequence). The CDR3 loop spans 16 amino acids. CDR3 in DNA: TGTGCCAGCAGCTTCCGCACTAGCGGGGGGGCCTACGAGCAGTACTTC. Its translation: CASSFRTSGGAYEQYF.

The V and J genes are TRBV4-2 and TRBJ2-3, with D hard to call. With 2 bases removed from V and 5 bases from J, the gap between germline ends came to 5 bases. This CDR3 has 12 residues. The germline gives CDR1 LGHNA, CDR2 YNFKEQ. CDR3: CASSQIGDTQYF. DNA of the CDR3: TGTGCCAGCAGCCAAATCGGAGATACGCAGTATTTT.

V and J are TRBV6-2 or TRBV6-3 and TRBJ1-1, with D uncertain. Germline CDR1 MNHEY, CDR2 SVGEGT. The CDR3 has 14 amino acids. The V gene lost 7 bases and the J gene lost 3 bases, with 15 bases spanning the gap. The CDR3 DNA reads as TGTGCCAGCACCAGAACGGTTCGGGACACTGAAGCTTTCTTT. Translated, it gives CASTRTVRDTEAFF.

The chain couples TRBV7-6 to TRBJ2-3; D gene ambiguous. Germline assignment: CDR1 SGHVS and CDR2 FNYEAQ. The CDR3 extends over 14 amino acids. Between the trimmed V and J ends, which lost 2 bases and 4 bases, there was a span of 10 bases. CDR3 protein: CASSLRLFADTQYF. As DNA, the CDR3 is TGTGCCAGCAGCTTAAGGTTGTTTGCAGATACGCAGTATTTT.

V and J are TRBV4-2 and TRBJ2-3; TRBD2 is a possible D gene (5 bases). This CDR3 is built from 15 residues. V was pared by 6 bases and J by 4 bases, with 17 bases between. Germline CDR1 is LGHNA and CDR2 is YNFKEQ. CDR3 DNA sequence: TGTGCCAGCAGGCTAGTTGTGGGGAGCGCAGATACGCAGTATTTT. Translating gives CASRLVVGSADTQYF.

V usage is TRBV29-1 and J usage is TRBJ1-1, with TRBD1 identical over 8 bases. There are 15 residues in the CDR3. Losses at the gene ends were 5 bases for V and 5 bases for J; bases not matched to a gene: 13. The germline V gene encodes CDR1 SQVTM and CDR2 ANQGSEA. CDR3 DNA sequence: TGCAGCGTTTATGGACAGGGTGGGGAGTGGACTGAAGCTTTCTTT. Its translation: CSVYGQGGEWTEAFF.

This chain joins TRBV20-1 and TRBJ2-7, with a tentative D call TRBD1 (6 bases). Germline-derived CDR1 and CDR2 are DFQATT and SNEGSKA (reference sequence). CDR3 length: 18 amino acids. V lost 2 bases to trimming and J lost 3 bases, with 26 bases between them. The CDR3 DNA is TGCAGTGCTAGACGGGCAGAGGGGGTGGGAATAAACTTCTACGAGCAGTACTTC. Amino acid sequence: CSARRAEGVGINFYEQYF.

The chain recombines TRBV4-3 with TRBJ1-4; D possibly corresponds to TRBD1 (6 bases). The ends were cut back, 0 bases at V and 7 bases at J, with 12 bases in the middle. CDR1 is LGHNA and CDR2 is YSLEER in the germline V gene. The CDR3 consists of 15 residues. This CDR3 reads CASSQEGTRPEKLFF. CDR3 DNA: TGCGCCAGCAGCCAAGAGGGGACAAGGCCTGAAAAACTGTTTTTT.

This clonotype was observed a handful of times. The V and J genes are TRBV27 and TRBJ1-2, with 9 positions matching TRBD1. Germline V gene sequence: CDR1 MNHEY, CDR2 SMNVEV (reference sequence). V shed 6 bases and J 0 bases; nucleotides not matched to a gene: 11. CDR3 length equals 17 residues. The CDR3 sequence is CASSPGTGYLANYGYTF. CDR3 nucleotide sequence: TGTGCCAGCAGCCCCGGGACAGGGTATTTAGCTAACTATGGCTACACCTTC.

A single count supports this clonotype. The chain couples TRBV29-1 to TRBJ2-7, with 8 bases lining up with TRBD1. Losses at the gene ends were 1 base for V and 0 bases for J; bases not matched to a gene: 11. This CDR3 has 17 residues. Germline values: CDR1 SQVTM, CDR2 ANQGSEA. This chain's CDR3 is CSVEVVPRTGSSYEQYF. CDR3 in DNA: TGCAGCGTTGAAGTTGTCCCCAGGACAGGGAGCTCCTACGAGCAGTACTTC.

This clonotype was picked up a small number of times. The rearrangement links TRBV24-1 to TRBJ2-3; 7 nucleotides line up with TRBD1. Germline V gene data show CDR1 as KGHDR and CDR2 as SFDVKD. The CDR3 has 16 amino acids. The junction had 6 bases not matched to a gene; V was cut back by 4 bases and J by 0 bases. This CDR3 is CATSDNDRASTDTQYF. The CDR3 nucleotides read TGTGCCACCAGTGACAACGACAGGGCGAGCACAGATACGCAGTATTTT.

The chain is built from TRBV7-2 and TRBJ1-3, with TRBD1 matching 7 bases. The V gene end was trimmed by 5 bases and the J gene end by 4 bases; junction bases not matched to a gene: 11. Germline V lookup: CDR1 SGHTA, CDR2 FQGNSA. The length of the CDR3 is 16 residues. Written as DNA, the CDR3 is TGTGCCAGCAGCAGAGACAGGGCGCTGGAGGGAAACACCATATATTTT. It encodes CASSRDRALEGNTIYF.

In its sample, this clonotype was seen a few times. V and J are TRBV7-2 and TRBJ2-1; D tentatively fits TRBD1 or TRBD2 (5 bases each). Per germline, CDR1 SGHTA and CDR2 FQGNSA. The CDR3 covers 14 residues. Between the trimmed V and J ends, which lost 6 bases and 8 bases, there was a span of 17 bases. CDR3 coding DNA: TGTGCCAGCAGTCAAACGGGGCTTAGGCATGAGCAGTTCTTC. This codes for CASSQTGLRHEQFF.